Listed here are 25 T cell receptor beta chains from one sample, sequenced in a study of T cell responses to AZD1222 COVID-19 vaccine. Only in-frame clones appear in the TCRdb table, and some are missing; sequencing was by immunoSEQ multiplex PCR. The table lists tens of thousands of clones, around 89% of them singletons. Material: peripheral blood, obtained 28 days after the second dose of the MenACWY control vaccine. These receptors all stem from an adult who received the MenACWY meningococcal vaccine as a control.

This rearrangement joins TRBV28 to TRBJ2-5, with TRBD2 matching 8 bases. Losses at the gene ends were 6 bases for V and 5 bases for J; bases not matched to a gene: 11. Germline CDR1 reads MDHEN; CDR2 reads SYDVKM. This CDR3 spans 15 amino acids. CDR3 nucleotide sequence: TGTGCCAGCAGAGTCGGGGGGGCTGGGACGGAGACCCAGTACTTC. It specifies CASRVGGAGTETQYF. Filled out from reference TRBV28 and TRBJ2-5, the complete variable domain reads DVKVTQSSRYLVKRTGEKVFLECVQDMDHENMFWYRQDPGLGLRLIYFSYDVKMKEKGDIPEGYSVSREKKERFSLILESASTNQTSMYLCASRVGGAGTETQYFGPGTRLLVL.

J is TRBJ1-3 and V is TRBV24-1; weak D call: TRBD1 (5 bases). Germline lookup yields CDR1 KGHDR and CDR2 SFDVKD. Trimming removed 6 bases at V and 7 bases at J, with 12 bases between. The CDR3 sequence is 13 residues long. The CDR3 protein is CATSLGTPNTIYF. The CDR3 DNA sequence: TGTGCCACCAGTCTCGGGACCCCGAACACCATATATTTT.

V and J are TRBV6-1 and TRBJ2-7, with D possibly matching TRBD1 (5 bases). Germline V gene lookup returns CDR1 MNHNS and CDR2 SASEGT. The germline V and J ends were trimmed by 1 base and 2 bases, with 12 bases remaining between them. There are 15 residues in the CDR3. The CDR3 is CASSEGGLITYEQYF. CDR3 in DNA: TGTGCCAGCAGTGAAGGGGGCTTAATCACCTACGAGCAGTACTTC.

This rearrangement joins TRBV10-3 to TRBJ1-6; TRBD1 agrees at 7 bases. Germline V CDR1 and CDR2: ENHRY, SYGVKD. V was pared by 6 bases and J by 12 bases, with 14 bases of the junction left unmatched. The CDR3 totals 15 residues. The CDR3 loop is CAISPGTASRLPLHF. The CDR3 region has the DNA TGTGCCATCAGCCCAGGGACAGCGTCTAGATTACCCCTCCACTTT.

The chain is built from TRBV6-5 and TRBJ1-4; no firm D call. The CDR3 loop spans 16 amino acids. With 1 base removed from V and 3 bases from J, the gap between germline ends came to 12 bases. Germline V lookup: CDR1 MNHEY, CDR2 SVGAGI. The CDR3 sequence: CASSYFYSRANEKLFF. For the CDR3, the DNA is TGTGCCAGCAGTTACTTCTATAGTAGGGCTAATGAAAAACTGTTTTTT.

The chain employs TRBV5-5 and TRBJ1-3, with D tentatively TRBD1 (6 bases). The CDR3 runs 16 residues. V was pared by 4 bases and J by 1 base, with 15 bases between. The germline V gene encodes CDR1 SGHKS and CDR2 YYEKEE (reference sequence). Here the CDR3 DNA reads TGTGCCAGCAGCCCGTGGGGGGGGGCGTCTGGAAACACCATATATTTT. Its translation: CASSPWGGASGNTIYF.

A note on this clone: This CDR3 is also generated by other DNA sequences in the sample. The genes are TRBV19 and TRBJ2-3; D ambiguous. The germline V and J ends were trimmed by 3 bases and 2 bases, with 6 bases remaining between them. Germline V gives CDR1 LNHDA, CDR2 SQIVND (reference sequence). The CDR3 loop spans 13 amino acids. The CDR3: CASSMRNTDTQYF. For the CDR3, the DNA is TGTGCCAGTAGTATGCGGAACACAGATACGCAGTATTTT.

This chain links TRBV28 with TRBJ1-2, with D perhaps TRBD1 (6 bases). V lost 7 bases, J lost 3 bases, and 15 bases lay in between. Germline-derived CDR1 and CDR2 are MDHEN and SYDVKM. There are 14 residues in the CDR3. The CDR3 spells CASTQPGADYGYTF. The CDR3 region has the DNA TGTGCCAGCACCCAACCAGGGGCAGACTATGGCTACACCTTC.

The chain carries TRBV2 and TRBJ1-2; 7 positions match TRBD1. The germline V gene has CDR1 SNHLY and CDR2 FYNNEI. This CDR3 spans 13 amino acids. The ends lost 5 bases at V and 7 bases at J; junction bases unmatched: 7. The CDR3 region has the DNA TGTGCCAGCAGTCGGGACAGTGGCTCTGGCTACACCTTC. Its translation is CASSRDSGSGYTF. Drawing the rest from reference TRBV2 and TRBJ1-2, the complete variable domain is EPEVTQTPSHQVTQMGQEVILRCVPISNHLYFYWYRQILGQKVEFLVSFYNNEISEKSEIFDDQFSVERPDGSNFTLKIRSTKLEDSAMYFCASSRDSGSGYTFGSGTRLTVV.

The chain recombines TRBV9 with TRBJ2-5; no definite D call. This CDR3 is built from 14 residues. The germline V gene has CDR1 SGDLS and CDR2 YYNGEE. The germline V and J ends were trimmed by 4 bases and 1 base, with 11 bases remaining between them. CDR3: CASSTPAAQETQYF. CDR3 coding DNA: TGTGCCAGCAGCACTCCGGCGGCCCAAGAGACCCAGTACTTC.

The chain recombines TRBV29-1 with TRBJ1-1; D is undetermined. Trimming pared 5 bases from V and 0 bases from J, leaving 13 bases between. The germline V gene encodes CDR1 SQVTM and CDR2 ANQGSEA. The CDR3 totals 14 residues. DNA for the CDR3: TGCAGCGTTCCCGCGGGAGCCATGAACACTGAAGCTTTCTTT. This gives the protein CSVPAGAMNTEAFF.

J is TRBJ1-2 and V is TRBV2; no reliable D call. This CDR3 has 13 amino acids. V was pared by 4 bases and J by 6 bases, with 12 bases between. Germline-derived CDR1 and CDR2 are SNHLY and FYNNEI. The CDR3 DNA reads TGTGCCAGCAGTGGTTCTGGTCTGAATGGCTACACCTTC. Amino acid sequence: CASSGSGLNGYTF.

The chain is built from TRBV30 and TRBJ2-5, with 10 bases identical to TRBD1. There are 15 residues in the CDR3. Germline V lookup: CDR1 GTSNPN, CDR2 SVGIG (reference sequence). V was clipped by 4 bases and J by 0 bases; unmatched bases: 5. CDR3 residues: CAWTPGQGNQETQYF. CDR3 in DNA: TGTGCCTGGACCCCGGGACAGGGGAACCAAGAGACCCAGTACTTC. The full variable domain, completed using reference TRBV30 and TRBJ2-5, is SQTIHQWPATLVQPVGSPLSLECTVEGTSNPNLYWYRQAAGRGLQLLFYSVGIGQISSEVPQNLSASRPQDRQFILSSKKLLLSDSGFYLCAWTPGQGNQETQYFGPGTRLLVL.

The chain is built from TRBV5-4 and TRBJ1-1; D unresolved. The CDR3 is made up of 13 amino acids. V lost 2 bases and J 0 bases, leaving 5 bases between the germline ends. The V gene's germline CDR1 is SGHNT and CDR2 YYREEE (reference sequence). The CDR3 DNA reads TGTGCCAGCAGCTTTTCCATGAACACTGAAGCTTTCTTT. This sequence encodes CASSFSMNTEAFF.

The V and J genes are TRBV5-5 and TRBJ2-3; TRBD1 agrees at 9 bases. CDR1 is SGHKS, CDR2 YYEKEE, per germline (reference sequence). Germline trimming cut 5 bases from V and 3 bases from J; bases unmatched to any gene: 10. CDR3 length: 16 residues. The CDR3 DNA reads TGTGCCAGCAGTCTCACCACAGGGGGCCGGACAGATACGCAGTATTTT. Protein sequence: CASSLTTGGRTDTQYF.

The chain couples TRBV28 to TRBJ1-6; D is unresolved. V dropped 5 bases and J dropped 10 bases, with 15 bases sitting between them. The length of the CDR3 is 14 residues. Germline V CDR1 and CDR2: MDHEN, SYDVKM. Written as DNA, the CDR3 is TGTGCCAGCAGTCCCGGGCAGATGTCCTCACCCCTCCACTTT. Translated, it gives CASSPGQMSSPLHF.

The chain recombines TRBV4-1 with TRBJ1-1; D gene unclear. V lost 4 bases and J lost 4, with 13 bases in between. Looked up from germline, CDR1 is MGHRA and CDR2 is YSYEKL. The CDR3 extends over 14 amino acids. CDR3 DNA: TGCGCCAGCAGCCTTTCTCAGTGGGCCACTGAAGCTTTCTTT. Its protein is CASSLSQWATEAFF.

The chain couples TRBV7-9 to TRBJ2-7, with 8 bases matching TRBD1. This CDR3 comprises 15 residues. From germline, CDR1 is SEHNR and CDR2 FQNEAQ (reference sequence). The V gene end was trimmed by 0 bases and the J gene end by 3 bases; junction bases not matched to a gene: 4. The CDR3 loop reads CASSLAGDRGYEQYF. The CDR3 DNA is TGTGCCAGCAGCTTAGCAGGTGACAGGGGCTACGAGCAGTACTTC.

The gene calls are TRBV18 and TRBJ1-5, with TRBD1 matching over 8 bases. V lost 3 bases, J lost 3 bases, and 4 bases stayed unmatched. The CDR3 is 15 amino acids. CDR1 is KGHSH and CDR2 is LQKENI in the germline V gene. CDR3 nucleotides: TGTGCCAGCTCACCGTCGACAGGGGACAATCAGCCCCAGCATTTT. This codes for CASSPSTGDNQPQHF.

This clone was seen only a few times. The chain uses TRBV15 and TRBJ2-2, with D hard to call. The V end was cut by 0 bases, the J end by 1 base, with 6 bases between. CDR3 size: 15 residues. Germline values: CDR1 LNHNV, CDR2 YYDKDF (reference sequence). This CDR3 reads CATSRDGLNTGELFF. In nucleotides, the CDR3 is TGTGCCACCAGCAGAGACGGCTTGAACACCGGGGAGCTGTTTTTT.

The chain uses TRBV6-5 and TRBJ1-1; D gene uncertain. This CDR3 has 13 residues. V was shortened by 0 bases and J by 8 bases, with 10 bases between the two germline ends. Germline lookup yields CDR1 MNHEY and CDR2 SVGAGI. CDR3 DNA: TGTGCCAGCAGTTACTCGCGGGATGGAGAAGCTTTCTTT. Amino acid sequence: CASSYSRDGEAFF.

In this sample, this clone turned up once. In DNA form, the CDR3 reads TGTGCCAGCAGCTTTGACTGGGAGGGTTACGAGCAGTACTTC. Its translation is CASSFDWEGYEQYF. The V call is TRBV5-6, the J call TRBJ2-7, with 7 positions matching TRBD2. V was pared by 2 bases and J by 4 bases, with 6 bases of the junction left unmatched. The CDR3 is made up of 14 amino acids. Germline V lookup: CDR1 SGHDT, CDR2 YYEEEE.

The chain employs TRBV7-9 and TRBJ1-1; D possibly corresponds to TRBD1 (5 bases). This CDR3 contains 13 residues. With 1 base removed from V and 5 bases from J, the gap between germline ends came to 8 bases. The germline CDR1 and CDR2 sequences are SEHNR and FQNEAQ (reference sequence). The CDR3 sequence: CASSLEGLTEAFF. CDR3 coding DNA: TGTGCCAGCAGCTTAGAGGGGTTAACTGAAGCTTTCTTT.

Regarding this clone: A junction end diverges from the germline sequence, so it may reflect a read error. This chain joins TRBV7-2 and TRBJ2-7; 11 nucleotides match TRBD2. CDR1 SGHTA and CDR2 FQGNSA come from the germline V gene. The CDR3 totals 14 residues. The CDR3 region is CASSLAGGFDEQYF. The CDR3 region has the DNA TGTGCCAGCAGCCTAGCGGGGGGCTTCGACGAGCAGTACTTC.

V and J are TRBV16 and TRBJ1-5; TRBD1 might be the D (6 bases). CDR1 and CDR2 (germline): KGHSY, FQNENV. This CDR3 has 14 residues. Deletions cut 3 bases from V and 3 bases from J, with 9 bases between. DNA for the CDR3: TGTGCCAGCAGCCAGCACAGGGACAATCAGCCCCAGCATTTT. This codes for CASSQHRDNQPQHF. Supplemented by reference TRBV16 and TRBJ1-5, the full variable domain reads GEEVAQTPKHLVRGEGQKAKLYCAPIKGHSYVFWYQQVLKNEFKFLISFQNENVFDETGMPKERFSAKCLPNSPCSLEIQATKLEDSAVYFCASSQHRDNQPQHFGDGTRLSIL.